This T cell receptor beta chain was captured in a study of regulatory T cells in long-lasting Graves disease. On the study more broadly: Those with persistent Graves' disease had received antithyroid drugs for over 5 years with positive TSH receptor antibodies. Study findings and constraints: Comparison showed that persistent patients shared more public clonotypes (roughly 2,700) than new patients (966). Gene preferences differed: TRBV28, TRBJ1-2, TRBJ2-5 in persistent cases.

TCR beta libraries were built with iRepertoire HTBI primers and Arm-PCR of CDR3 regions. TCRdb called the multiplex PCR reads again in MiXCR, with one record for every CDR3 protein. The sample consists of fewer than 550,000 distinct CDR3 sequences, about 22% of them appearing once. Time point noted: persistent/refractory GD, antithyroid drugs over 5 years with positive TRAb. There was RNA extracted from PBMCs, and the TCR library was made from it. Those enrolled as patients came out of an endocrinology department in Xi'an, China. This clonotype was seen a few times. Its target is unknown. There are 14 residues in the CDR3. Unmatched junction bases numbered 3, after V lost 4 bases and J lost 7 bases. Germline CDR1 reads ENHRY; CDR2 reads SYGVKD.

Specimen: peripheral blood mononuclear cells (PBMCs), collected when the disease was refractory, from a patient treated with antithyroid drugs. The sequence was collected from a female donor with Graves disease. The chain has TRBV10-3 and TRBJ1-6; 8 positions match TRBD1. The CDR3 region has the DNA TGTGCCATCAGTGCCAGACAGGGGAATTCACCCCTCCACTTT. Translation gives CAISARQGNSPLHF.